These T cell receptor beta chains were read from a single sample in a study of shared clonotypes between healthy human individuals. Repertoires were generated with immunoSEQ multiplex PCR, while TCRdb's copy carries only in-frame clones and drops some. This table holds hundreds of thousands of clones, approximately 97% found once. The sequencing input was naive CD4+ T cells sorted from blood. The receptors were sampled from a woman aged 25-40 years in good health. The CDR3 runs from the conserved cysteine through the conserved F or W. The D gene is left open where the match is weak. Where a row states a size, it is once, few, many or the class of an expanded clone; other rows omit it.

d_call | clone_size | j_call | v_call | cdr3_aa | cdr3_nt
TRBD2 | - | TRBJ2-1 | TRBV27 | CASSFRGPGTSGRVDNEQFF | TGTGCCAGCAGTTTCAGGGGCCCCGGGACTAGCGGGAGAGTTGACAATGAGCAGTTCTTC
TRBD2 | - | TRBJ2-3 | TRBV5-1 | CASSIGLAGLVITDTQYF | TGCGCCAGCAGCATCGGACTAGCGGGGCTCGTTATTACAGATACGCAGTATTTT
TRBD1 | - | TRBJ1-1 | TRBV25-1 | CASSGTPGQGAPNTEAFF | TGTGCCAGCAGTGGAACACCGGGACAGGGGGCTCCGAACACTGAAGCTTTCTTT
TRBD2 | - | TRBJ2-1 | TRBV4-1 | CASSQDPGGSYNEQFF | TGCGCCAGCAGCCAAGATCCGGGAGGCTCCTACAATGAGCAGTTCTTC
TRBD1 | once | TRBJ2-2 | TRBV6-5 | CASSRPGTGAGELFF | TGTGCCAGCAGTCGCCCCGGGACAGGAGCCGGGGAGCTGTTTTTT
- | - | TRBJ2-1 | TRBV7-9 | CASSSTTGYNEQFF | TGTGCCAGCAGCTCGACGACAGGCTACAATGAGCAGTTCTTC
TRBD1 | once | TRBJ1-1 | TRBV5-1 | CASSLTGQGETEAFF | TGCGCCAGCAGCCTGACAGGACAGGGAGAAACTGAAGCTTTCTTT
- | - | TRBJ1-5 | TRBV20-1 | CSARAGQPQHF | TGCAGTGCTAGAGCAGGACAGCCCCAGCATTTT
- | few | TRBJ2-7 | TRBV10-3 | CAISGGYEQYF | TGTGCCATCAGTGGGGGCTACGAGCAGTACTTC
- | - | TRBJ1-1 | TRBV7-3 | CASSRQVNTEAFF | TGTGCCAGCAGCCGACAGGTGAACACTGAAGCTTTCTTT
TRBD1 | once | TRBJ1-2 | TRBV12-5 | CASALTGAYGYTF | TGTGCTAGTGCCCTGACAGGGGCCTATGGCTACACCTTC
TRBD1 | - | TRBJ2-2 | TRBV4-1 | CASSQELRRITGGTGELFF | TGCGCCAGCAGCCAAGAATTAAGACGGATTACAGGGGGTACCGGGGAGCTGTTTTTT
- | - | TRBJ2-1 | TRBV5-1 | CASSLTGTSSYNEQFF | TGCGCCAGCAGCTTGACTGGGACAAGCTCCTACAATGAGCAGTTCTTC
- | - | TRBJ1-1 | TRBV4-1 | CASSQGQLNTEAFF | TGCGCCAGCAGCCAAGGTCAGTTGAACACTGAAGCTTTCTTT
TRBD1 | - | TRBJ1-4 | TRBV2 | CASRGTVSEKLFF | TGTGCCAGCAGGGGGACAGTAAGCGAAAAACTGTTTTTT
- | - | TRBJ2-1 | TRBV5-4 | CASSSDAEGGLFF | TGTGCCAGCAGCTCGGACGCGGAGGGAGGACTGTTCTTC
- | - | TRBJ1-4 | TRBV19 | CASSIQLTNEKLFF | TGTGCCAGTAGTATACAACTGACTAATGAAAAACTGTTTTTT
- | - | TRBJ1-2 | TRBV28 | CASNPQANYGYTF | TGTGCCAGCAACCCACAGGCTAACTATGGCTACACCTTC